This T cell receptor beta chain is from a study of T cells in Graves' hyperthyroidism and ophthalmopathy. Germline-derived CDR1 and CDR2 are SQVTM and ANQGSEA. Trimming pared 3 bases from V and 4 bases from J, leaving 15 bases between. The CDR3 is 14 residues long. This clonotype was counted only a few times. Researchers took RNA transcripts and amplified the TCR beta CDR3 regions from them. An initial round of RT-PCR targeting the TCR CDR3 relied on the HTBI primer set. TCRdb redid the calling of the multiplex PCR reads with MiXCR, one entry per CDR3 protein. The sample has some 690,000 distinct CDR3 sequences, approximately 15% seen once.

Sequencing was carried out using blood. This clonotype was obtained from a man aged 50-60 years with Graves' hyperthyroidism. V gene TRBV29-1 combines with J gene TRBJ1-2; the D is unclear. CDR3: CSVDSGSIGYGYTF. In nucleotides, the CDR3 is TGCAGCGTTGACTCGGGGAGCATTGGCTATGGCTACACCTTC.